The 31 T cell receptor beta chains in this list originate from one sample, sequenced in a study of CD4 T cells in relation to SARS-CoV-2 and coronaviruses. No antigen has been identified for these receptors. The unexposed donors gave CD4+ T cells in about 2010-2019, prior to COVID-19. After roughly ten days of culture, CD4+ T cells were isolated. Method: immunoSEQ multiplex PCR; TCRdb's copy keeps in-frame clones and lacks some. Here the sample spans about 26,000 clones, over 60% being singletons. Sequencing input: CD4+ T cells from PBMCs, cultured in vitro. The receptors originated from a human donor in good health.

The chain couples TRBV6-2 or TRBV6-3 to TRBJ1-5, with D unresolved. Trimming pared 2 bases from V and 11 bases from J, leaving 10 bases between. The germline gives CDR1 MNHEY, CDR2 SVGEGT. The CDR3 totals 12 residues. The CDR3 spells CASSYLRGAQHF. CDR3 nucleotides: TGTGCCAGCAGTTACCTCCGCGGGGCCCAGCATTTT.

The CDR3 loop is CASSKLTATNTGELFF. The CDR3 bases are TGTGCCAGCAGCAAGTTGACAGCCACGAACACCGGGGAGCTGTTTTTT. This rearrangement joins TRBV21-1 to TRBJ2-2; the tabulated D call, TRBD1, remains unverified against the DNA. TRBV21-1 is deemed a pseudogene. The CDR3 is 16 residues long.

The table lists this clone with a count of one. The J gene is TRBJ1-2, the V gene TRBV2; the D gene is possibly TRBD1 (6 bases). From germline, CDR1 is SNHLY and CDR2 FYNNEI. V shed 8 bases and J shed 3 bases, with 16 bases lying between them. CDR3 size: 14 residues. The CDR3 bases are TGTGCCAGCCTCCGGACAGTCGTAGACTATGGCTACACCTTC. The encoded protein is CASLRTVVDYGYTF.

The CDR3 DNA reads TGTGCCAGCAGTTCGGGGGGGCTTTACTACGAGCAGTACTTC. This encodes CASSSGGLYYEQYF. The rearrangement links TRBV6-6 to TRBJ2-7; 8 bases match TRBD2. The V gene end was trimmed by 4 bases and the J gene end by 3 bases; junction bases not matched to a gene: 5. The CDR3 length is 14 residues. In germline, CDR1 is MNHNY, CDR2 SVGAGI (reference sequence).

The V gene is TRBV2, the J gene TRBJ1-6; D may be TRBD1 (5 bases). Germline V gives CDR1 SNHLY, CDR2 FYNNEI. The CDR3 covers 16 residues. With 2 bases removed from V and 8 bases from J, the gap between germline ends came to 16 bases. CDR3 region: CASSESLGGSYSPLHF. DNA of the CDR3: TGTGCCAGCAGTGAAAGTCTGGGGGGTTCGTATTCACCCCTCCACTTT.

The V and J genes are TRBV5-1 and TRBJ2-3; no clear D gene. CDR1 is SGHRS, CDR2 YFSETQ, per germline. CDR3 size: 13 residues. V was cut by 3 bases and J by 4 bases, with 9 bases left in between. CDR3 nucleotides: TGCGCCAGCAGCTCCGCCCAGGCAGATACGCAGTATTTT. Protein: CASSSAQADTQYF.

V is TRBV19 and J is TRBJ2-3; possibly TRBD1 for D (6 bases). The CDR3 is 19 amino acids. Deletions cut 4 bases from V and 0 bases from J, with 23 bases between. Germline assignment: CDR1 LNHDA and CDR2 SQIVND (reference sequence). The CDR3 protein is CASSTSGDYHSTSTDTQYF. The CDR3 nucleotides read TGTGCCAGTAGTACCTCAGGGGATTACCACTCGACTAGCACAGATACGCAGTATTTT. The complete variable domain, with remaining parts taken from reference TRBV19 and TRBJ2-3, reads DGGITQSPKYLFRKEGQNVTLSCEQNLNHDAMYWYRQDPGQGLRLIYYSQIVNDFQKGDIAEGYSVSREKKESFPLTVTSAQKNPTAFYLCASSTSGDYHSTSTDTQYFGPGTRLTVL.

J is TRBJ1-2 and V is TRBV7-3, with D perhaps TRBD1 (6 bases). Germline CDR1 and CDR2: SGHTA and FQGTGA. Trimming removed 5 bases from V and 7 bases from J, with 14 bases in between. The CDR3 length is 13 residues. For the CDR3, the DNA is TGTGCCAGCAGCATCCAGGGGAGTCGTGGCTACACCTTC. This codes for CASSIQGSRGYTF.

This chain uses TRBV7-8 with TRBJ2-5, with a weak D call TRBD1 (6 bases). Trimming cost V 6 bases and J 0 bases, with 14 bases left between them. CDR3 length equals 15 residues. Germline lookup yields CDR1 SGHVS and CDR2 FQNEAQ. The CDR3 reads CASRQTGSYQETQYF. In nucleotides, the CDR3 is TGTGCCAGCAGACAGACAGGTTCGTACCAAGAGACCCAGTACTTC.

This chain joins TRBV30 and TRBJ2-1; unclear D gene. Germline CDR1 GTSNPN, CDR2 SVGIG (reference sequence). The CDR3 runs 11 residues. V was trimmed by 0 bases and J by 11 bases, leaving 8 bases between them. The CDR3 DNA is TGTGCCTGGAGTGTACAGACCCAGCAGTTCTTC. Translated: CAWSVQTQQFF.

J is TRBJ2-4 and V is TRBV4-1; no firm D call. The CDR3 contains 15 residues. Germline V gene sequence: CDR1 MGHRA, CDR2 YSYEKL. Trimming took 3 bases from V and 3 from J, leaving 12 bases between them. Here the CDR3 DNA reads TGCGCCAGCAGCCAGGTCCTTATTAGCAAAAACATTCAGTACTTC. Amino acids: CASSQVLISKNIQYF.

This sequence joins TRBV4-1 and TRBJ1-2, with 8 bases aligning to TRBD1. The V gene's germline CDR1 is MGHRA and CDR2 YSYEKL. Trimming at V came to 0 bases and at J to 3 bases, leaving 6 bases not matched to a gene. The CDR3 is 16 amino acids. CDR3 residues: CASSQDWQGAYYGYTF. CDR3 coding DNA: TGCGCCAGCAGCCAAGATTGGCAGGGGGCATACTATGGCTACACCTTC.

This clone is medium-sized within its sample. The chain recombines TRBV19 with TRBJ1-1; D gene ambiguous. This CDR3 is 16 amino acids long. Per germline, CDR1 LNHDA and CDR2 SQIVND (reference sequence). V lost 2 bases and J lost 1, with 14 bases in between. CDR3 in amino acids: CASSIRTLPPNTEAFF. The CDR3 bases are TGTGCCAGTAGTATAAGAACACTTCCCCCGAACACTGAAGCTTTCTTT.

This CDR3 is CASRALAAELYGYTF. CDR3 sequence (DNA): TGTGCCAGCAGGGCCCTTGCGGCAGAGCTCTATGGCTACACCTTC. V usage is TRBV2 and J usage is TRBJ1-2; D gene uncertain. V was shortened by 6 bases and J by 4 bases, with 18 bases between the two germline ends. This CDR3 has 15 residues. Germline V CDR1 and CDR2: SNHLY, FYNNEI.

The chain uses TRBV12-3 or TRBV12-4 and TRBJ2-2, with D maybe TRBD2 (6 bases). Trimming removed 6 bases at V and 4 bases at J, with 6 bases between. This CDR3 has 12 amino acids. CDR3 amino acids: CASRGGTGELFF. CDR3 DNA sequence: TGTGCCAGCAGGGGAGGCACCGGGGAGCTGTTTTTT.

This chain links TRBV19 with TRBJ1-2; no definite D call. Trimming took 5 bases from V and 1 from J, leaving 11 bases between them. This CDR3 region has 14 residues. Germline V gene lookup returns CDR1 LNHDA and CDR2 SQIVND (reference sequence). CDR3 sequence reads: CASSPGLHNYGYTF. CDR3 nucleotide sequence: TGTGCCAGTAGTCCCGGCCTTCATAACTATGGCTACACCTTC. The whole variable domain, filled in from reference TRBV19 and TRBJ1-2, reads DGGITQSPKYLFRKEGQNVTLSCEQNLNHDAMYWYRQDPGQGLRLIYYSQIVNDFQKGDIAEGYSVSREKKESFPLTVTSAQKNPTAFYLCASSPGLHNYGYTFGSGTRLTVV.

The chain uses TRBV27 and TRBJ2-3; 15 bases map to TRBD2. J gave up 5 bases and V 6 bases, and 3 bases lay outside the gene matches. Germline CDR1 and CDR2: MNHEY and SMNVEV (reference sequence). The CDR3 runs 15 residues. DNA of the CDR3: TGTGCCAGCAGGGGACTAGCGGGGGGCGGAGATACGCAGTATTTT. This gives the protein CASRGLAGGGDTQYF.

The chain combines TRBV2 with TRBJ2-3; 12 bases align to TRBD2. This CDR3 is built from 16 residues. The junction had 5 bases not matched to a gene; V was cut back by 6 bases and J by 1 base. The germline gives CDR1 SNHLY, CDR2 FYNNEI. In DNA form, the CDR3 reads TGTGCCAGCAGCCGGGGACTAGCGGGTCGCACAGATACGCAGTATTTT. This codes for CASSRGLAGRTDTQYF.

The chain employs TRBV4-1 and TRBJ1-3; the D is unclear. Germline V CDR1 and CDR2: MGHRA, YSYEKL. V was cut by 3 bases and J by 0 bases, with 18 bases left in between. The CDR3 runs to 18 residues. The CDR3 loop reads CASSQGPYGRLSGNTIYF. The DNA for the CDR3 is TGCGCCAGCAGCCAGGGTCCCTATGGACGGCTCTCTGGAAACACCATATATTTT.

V gene TRBV6-4 combines with J gene TRBJ1-1; 7 nucleotides match TRBD1. The V gene end was trimmed by 9 bases and the J gene end by 5 bases; junction bases not matched to a gene: 9. Germline CDR1 MRHNA, CDR2 SNTAGT. The CDR3 is 13 residues long. As DNA, the CDR3 is TGTGCCAGAGTCCGACAGGGTGGGACTGAAGCTTTCTTT. Translating it yields CARVRQGGTEAFF.

The chain joins TRBV4-1 to TRBJ2-3; 8 positions agree with TRBD1. V dropped 5 bases and J dropped 3; count of bases not matched to a gene: 10. Germline CDR1 MGHRA, CDR2 YSYEKL. The CDR3 has 16 residues. CDR3 sequence reads: CASSSRTGWGTDTQYF. The DNA of the CDR3 is TGCGCCAGCAGCTCCAGGACAGGGTGGGGTACAGATACGCAGTATTTT.

The chain has TRBV12-2 and TRBJ2-7; the table's D call, TRBD2, was not checked against the DNA. TRBV12-2 is a pseudogene locus. The CDR3 covers 16 residues. The CDR3 DNA reads TGTGCAAGTCGCACGGACCGGGACTACTACTTCTACGAGCAGTACTTC. It yields the protein CASRTDRDYYFYEQYF.

This sequence joins TRBV6-5 and TRBJ1-3, with a tentative D call TRBD1 (6 bases). Germline-derived CDR1 and CDR2 are MNHEY and SVGAGI. This CDR3 is built from 14 residues. Trimming took 7 bases from V and 4 from J, leaving 14 bases between them. CDR3 nucleotide sequence: TGTGCCAGCAAGCCGGGACACCAAGGAAACACCATATATTTT. Amino acids: CASKPGHQGNTIYF.

This chain joins TRBV5-4 and TRBJ2-7, with 9 bases that match TRBD1. Germline trimming cut 4 bases from V and 2 bases from J; bases unmatched to any gene: 10. The CDR3 is 16 amino acids. Germline V gene sequence: CDR1 SGHNT, CDR2 YYREEE (reference sequence). The CDR3 protein is CASSPPPTGGAYEQYF. DNA for the CDR3: TGTGCCAGCAGCCCTCCCCCGACAGGGGGGGCCTACGAGCAGTACTTC.

The V and J genes are TRBV19 and TRBJ1-2, with 7 positions matching TRBD1. The CDR3 is made up of 14 amino acids. V lost 5 bases, J lost 1 base, and 4 bases stayed unmatched. The V gene's germline CDR1 is LNHDA and CDR2 SQIVND (reference sequence). CDR3 in DNA: TGTGCCAGTAGTCCAGGGGGAGGTAACTATGGCTACACCTTC. Protein product: CASSPGGGNYGYTF.

This clone has just a few counts. The chain uses TRBV11-2 and TRBJ1-4; 9 bases match TRBD1. V trimming: 3 bases; J trimming: 11 bases; junction bases outside the gene matches: 13. CDR3 length: 16 residues. CDR1 is SGHAT, CDR2 FQNNGV, per germline. The CDR3 nucleotides read TGTGCCAGCAGCTTTAGTGGGACGGGACAGGGTCTCAAACTGTTTTTT. Residues: CASSFSGTGQGLKLFF. The entire variable domain, with the rest obtained from reference TRBV11-2 and TRBJ1-4, is as follows: EAGVAQSPRYKIIEKRQSVAFWCNPISGHATLYWYQQILGQGPKLLIQFQNNGVVDDSQLPKDRFSAERLKGVDSTLKIQPAKLEDSAVYLCASSFSGTGQGLKLFFGSGTQLSVL.

The chain recombines TRBV6-6 with TRBJ2-5; no definite D call. The CDR3 sequence is 13 residues long. Per germline, CDR1 MNHNY and CDR2 SVGAGI (reference sequence). Trimming shortened V by 4 bases and J by 2 bases, and 8 bases separated the two germline ends. The DNA of the CDR3 is TGTGCCAGCAGTTTTCCAGAACAAGAGACCCAGTACTTC. The encoded protein is CASSFPEQETQYF.

The rearrangement uses TRBV13 and TRBJ2-2, with D uncertain. CDR1 and CDR2 (germline): PRHDT, FYEKMQ (reference sequence). V was pared by 5 bases and J by 4 bases, with 2 bases between. The CDR3 spans 11 residues. The CDR3 sequence: CASSLTGELFF. CDR3 nucleotides: TGTGCCAGCAGCCTCACCGGGGAGCTGTTTTTT.

A few counts support this clone. The gene calls are TRBV19 and TRBJ1-1, with 9 bases lining up with TRBD1. J was trimmed by 1 base and V by 9 bases; bases with no gene match: 9. The germline gives CDR1 LNHDA, CDR2 SQIVND (reference sequence). This CDR3 spans 15 amino acids. In DNA, the CDR3 is TGTGCCAGCCAGGACAGGGGATGGTGGAACACTGAAGCTTTCTTT. The encoded protein is CASQDRGWWNTEAFF.

This clone was recorded only once. The rearrangement joins TRBV2 to TRBJ1-3; D is undetermined. Trimming took 10 bases from V and 0 from J, leaving 13 bases between them. The length of the CDR3 is 14 residues. CDR1 SNHLY and CDR2 FYNNEI come from the germline V gene. CDR3 in DNA: TGTGCCACTTCGGGGAATTACTCTGGAAACACCATATATTTT. Its protein product is CATSGNYSGNTIYF.

J is TRBJ2-1 and V is TRBV2; 12 nucleotides align to TRBD2. The CDR3 has 17 residues. Germline CDR1 and CDR2: SNHLY and FYNNEI. V was clipped by 1 base and J by 4 bases; unmatched bases: 5. CDR3 sequence reads: CASSEEGTSGSYNEQFF. The CDR3 DNA reads TGTGCCAGCAGTGAAGAAGGGACTAGCGGGTCTTACAATGAGCAGTTCTTC.